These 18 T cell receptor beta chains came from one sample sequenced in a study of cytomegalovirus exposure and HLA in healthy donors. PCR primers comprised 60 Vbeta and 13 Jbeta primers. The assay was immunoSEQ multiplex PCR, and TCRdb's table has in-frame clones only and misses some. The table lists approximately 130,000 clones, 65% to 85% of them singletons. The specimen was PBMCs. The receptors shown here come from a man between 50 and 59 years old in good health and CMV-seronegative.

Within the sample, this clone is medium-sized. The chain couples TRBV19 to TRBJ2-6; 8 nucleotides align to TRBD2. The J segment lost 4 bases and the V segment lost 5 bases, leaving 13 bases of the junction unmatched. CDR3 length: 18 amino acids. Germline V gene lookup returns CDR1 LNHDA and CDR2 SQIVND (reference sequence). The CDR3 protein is CASSPTGRAASGANVLTF. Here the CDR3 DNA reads TGTGCCAGTAGTCCCACCGGGAGGGCGGCCTCCGGGGCCAACGTCCTGACTTTC.

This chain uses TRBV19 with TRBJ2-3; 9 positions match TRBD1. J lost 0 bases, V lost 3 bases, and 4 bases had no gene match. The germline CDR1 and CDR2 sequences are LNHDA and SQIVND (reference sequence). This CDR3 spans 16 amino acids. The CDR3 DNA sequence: TGTGCCAGTAGTATCAGGACAGGGGCTAGCACAGATACGCAGTATTTT. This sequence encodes CASSIRTGASTDTQYF.

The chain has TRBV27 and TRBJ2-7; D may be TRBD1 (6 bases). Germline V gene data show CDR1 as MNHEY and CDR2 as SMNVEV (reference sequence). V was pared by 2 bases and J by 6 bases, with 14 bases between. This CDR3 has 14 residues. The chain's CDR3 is CASSLKRDMIEQYF. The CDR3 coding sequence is TGTGCCAGCAGTTTAAAACGGGACATGATCGAGCAGTACTTC.

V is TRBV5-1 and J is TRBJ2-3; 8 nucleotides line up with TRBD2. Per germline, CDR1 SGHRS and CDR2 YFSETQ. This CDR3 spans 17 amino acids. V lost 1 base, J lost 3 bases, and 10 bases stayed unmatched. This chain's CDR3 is CASSLRASGSGTDTQYF. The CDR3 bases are TGCGCCAGCAGCTTGAGGGCAAGCGGGAGTGGTACAGATACGCAGTATTTT.

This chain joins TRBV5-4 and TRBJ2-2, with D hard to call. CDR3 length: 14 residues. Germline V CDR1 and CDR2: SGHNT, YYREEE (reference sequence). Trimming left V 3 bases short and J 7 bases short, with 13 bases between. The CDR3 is CASSSPGYNGELFF. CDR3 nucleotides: TGTGCCAGCAGCTCGCCCGGGTATAACGGGGAGCTGTTTTTT.

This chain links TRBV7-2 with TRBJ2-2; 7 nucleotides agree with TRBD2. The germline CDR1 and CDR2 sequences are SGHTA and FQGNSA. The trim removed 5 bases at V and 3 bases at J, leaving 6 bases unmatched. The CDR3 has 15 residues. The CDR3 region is CASSLRGVDTGELFF. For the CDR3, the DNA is TGTGCCAGCAGCCTCCGGGGGGTCGACACCGGGGAGCTGTTTTTT.

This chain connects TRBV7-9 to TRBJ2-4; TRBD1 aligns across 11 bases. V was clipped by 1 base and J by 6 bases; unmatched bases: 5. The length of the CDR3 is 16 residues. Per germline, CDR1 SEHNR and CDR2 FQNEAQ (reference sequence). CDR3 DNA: TGTGCCAGCAGCTTAGAACAGGGGACAGGGGGAAACATTCAGTACTTC. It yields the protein CASSLEQGTGGNIQYF.

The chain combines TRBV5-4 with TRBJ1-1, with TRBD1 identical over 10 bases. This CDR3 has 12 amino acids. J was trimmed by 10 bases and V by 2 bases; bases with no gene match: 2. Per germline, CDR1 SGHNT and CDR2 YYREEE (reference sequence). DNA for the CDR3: TGTGCCAGCAGCTTAGACAGGGGGCCAGCTTTCTTT. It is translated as CASSLDRGPAFF.

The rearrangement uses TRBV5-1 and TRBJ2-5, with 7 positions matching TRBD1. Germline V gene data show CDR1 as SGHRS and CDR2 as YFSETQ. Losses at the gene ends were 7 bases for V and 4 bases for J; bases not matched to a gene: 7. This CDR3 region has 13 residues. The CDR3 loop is CASAGAGGETQYF. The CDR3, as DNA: TGCGCCAGCGCTGGGGCAGGGGGAGAGACCCAGTACTTC.

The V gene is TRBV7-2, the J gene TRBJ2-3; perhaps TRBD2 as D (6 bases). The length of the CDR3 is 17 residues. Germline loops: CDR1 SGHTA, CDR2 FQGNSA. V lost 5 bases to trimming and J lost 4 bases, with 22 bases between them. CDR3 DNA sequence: TGTGCCAGCAGCCCGGGCCATGGAGGGCTTTGGGCAGATACGCAGTATTTT. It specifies CASSPGHGGLWADTQYF.

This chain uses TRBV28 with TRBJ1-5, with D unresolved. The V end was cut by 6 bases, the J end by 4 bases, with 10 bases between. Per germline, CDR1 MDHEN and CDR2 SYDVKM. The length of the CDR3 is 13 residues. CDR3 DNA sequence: TGTGCCAGCAGCTGGGGAGGGAATCAGCCCCAGCATTTT. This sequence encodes CASSWGGNQPQHF.

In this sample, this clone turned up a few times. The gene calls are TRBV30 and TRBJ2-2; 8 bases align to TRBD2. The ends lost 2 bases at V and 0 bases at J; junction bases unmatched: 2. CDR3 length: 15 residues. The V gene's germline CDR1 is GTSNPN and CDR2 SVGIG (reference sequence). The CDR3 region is CAWSLAGSNTGELFF. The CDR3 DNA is TGTGCCTGGAGTTTAGCGGGATCGAACACCGGGGAGCTGTTTTTT.

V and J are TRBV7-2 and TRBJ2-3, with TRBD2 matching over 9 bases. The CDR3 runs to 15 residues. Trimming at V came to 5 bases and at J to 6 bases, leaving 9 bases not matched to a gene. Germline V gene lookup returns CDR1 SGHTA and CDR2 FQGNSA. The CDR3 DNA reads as TGTGCCAGCAGCCGAGACGGAGCGGGAGGCGATACGCAGTATTTT. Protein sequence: CASSRDGAGGDTQYF.

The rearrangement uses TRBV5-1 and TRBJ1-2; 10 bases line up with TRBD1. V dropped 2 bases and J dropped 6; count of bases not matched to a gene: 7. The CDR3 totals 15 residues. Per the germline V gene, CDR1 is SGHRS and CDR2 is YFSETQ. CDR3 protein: CASSLETGGEDGYTF. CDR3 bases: TGCGCCAGCAGCTTAGAGACAGGGGGCGAGGATGGCTACACCTTC.

CDR3 nucleotides: TGTGCCAGCAGTCCGCGGGGGACCCAAGAGACCCAGTACTTC. It encodes CASSPRGTQETQYF. The gene calls are TRBV27 and TRBJ2-5, with 7 bases lining up with TRBD2. This CDR3 has 14 residues. V lost 5 bases, J lost 1 base, and 4 bases stayed unmatched. Germline V gene lookup returns CDR1 MNHEY and CDR2 SMNVEV (reference sequence).

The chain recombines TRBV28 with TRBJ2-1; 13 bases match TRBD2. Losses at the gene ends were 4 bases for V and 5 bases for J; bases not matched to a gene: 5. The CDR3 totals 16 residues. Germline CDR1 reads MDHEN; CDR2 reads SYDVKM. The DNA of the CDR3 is TGTGCCAGCAGTTCGACTAGCGGGAGGATTAACAATGAGCAGTTCTTC. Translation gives CASSSTSGRINNEQFF.

The CDR3 DNA follows: TGCGCCAGTAGGAGCGGGACATACCTCTCTGGGGCCAACGTCCTGACTTTC. Translating gives CASRSGTYLSGANVLTF. This chain joins TRBV5-1 and TRBJ2-6; possibly TRBD2 for D (7 bases). The CDR3 is 17 amino acids. The V end lost 8 bases, the J end lost 0 bases, and 18 bases lay between the germline ends. CDR1 and CDR2 (germline): SGHRS, YFSETQ.

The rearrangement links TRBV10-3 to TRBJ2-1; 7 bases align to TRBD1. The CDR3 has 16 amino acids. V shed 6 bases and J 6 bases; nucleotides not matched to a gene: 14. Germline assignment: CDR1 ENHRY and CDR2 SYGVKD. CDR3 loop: CAIRRTGQDSLNEQFF. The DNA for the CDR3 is TGTGCCATCAGGAGGACAGGACAAGACTCCCTCAATGAGCAGTTCTTC.